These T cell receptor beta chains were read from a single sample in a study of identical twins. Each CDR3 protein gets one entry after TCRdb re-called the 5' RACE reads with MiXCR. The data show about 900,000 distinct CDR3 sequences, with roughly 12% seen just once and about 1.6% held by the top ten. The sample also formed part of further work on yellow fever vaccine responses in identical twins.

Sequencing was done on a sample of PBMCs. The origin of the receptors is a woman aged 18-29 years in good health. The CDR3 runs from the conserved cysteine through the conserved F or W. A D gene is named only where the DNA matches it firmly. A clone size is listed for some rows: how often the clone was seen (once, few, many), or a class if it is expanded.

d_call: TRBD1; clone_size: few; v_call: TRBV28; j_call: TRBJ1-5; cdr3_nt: TGTGCCAGCAGTTCCGGGACAGAAGGGTATCAGCCCCAGCATTTT; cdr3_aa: CASSSGTEGYQPQHF
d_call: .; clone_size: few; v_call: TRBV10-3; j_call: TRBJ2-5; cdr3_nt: TGTGCCATCAGGAGCTCACGGGGGGCGTCGGAGACCCAGTACTTC; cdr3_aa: CAIRSSRGASETQYF
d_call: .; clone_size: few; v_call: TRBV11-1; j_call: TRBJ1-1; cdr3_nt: TGTGCCAGCAGCTGGTCCCGCCGGACTGAAGCTTTCTTT; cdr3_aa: CASSWSRRTEAFF
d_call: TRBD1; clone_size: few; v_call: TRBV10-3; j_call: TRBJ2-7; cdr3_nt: TGTGCCACCCGGACAGGGACCCTTAACTCCTACGAGCAGTACTTC; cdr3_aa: CATRTGTLNSYEQYF
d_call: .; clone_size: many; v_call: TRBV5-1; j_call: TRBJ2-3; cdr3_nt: TGCGCCAGCAGCTTGGCCAGCGTCACAGATACGCAGTATTTT; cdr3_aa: CASSLASVTDTQYF
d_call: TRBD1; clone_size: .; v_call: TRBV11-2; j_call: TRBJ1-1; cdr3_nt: TGTGCCAGCAGCTTCAGACAGGGGGCGGCTGGGATGAACACTGAAGCTTTCTTT; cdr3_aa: CASSFRQGAAGMNTEAFF
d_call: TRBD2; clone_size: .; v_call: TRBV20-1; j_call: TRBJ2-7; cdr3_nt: TGCAGTGCTAGAAAAAACGAGCGGGAGTTCTACGAGCAGTACTTC; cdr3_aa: CSARKNEREFYEQYF
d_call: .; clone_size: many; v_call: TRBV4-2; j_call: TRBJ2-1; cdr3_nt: TGTGCCAGCAGCCAAGAAGGTATCAATGAGCAGTTCTTC; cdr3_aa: CASSQEGINEQFF
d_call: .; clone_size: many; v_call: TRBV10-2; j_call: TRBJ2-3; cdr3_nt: TGCGCCAGCATCGGGGGTTCTAGCACAGATACGCAGTATTTT; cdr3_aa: CASIGGSSTDTQYF
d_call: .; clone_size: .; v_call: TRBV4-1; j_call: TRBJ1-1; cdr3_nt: TGCGCCAGCAGCCAAATCGGGGACACTGAAGCTTTCTTT; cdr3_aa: CASSQIGDTEAFF
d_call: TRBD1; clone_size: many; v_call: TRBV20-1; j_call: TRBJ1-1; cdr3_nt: TGCAGTGCCGTACTACAGGGGGTATTCTTT; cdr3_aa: CSAVLQGVFF
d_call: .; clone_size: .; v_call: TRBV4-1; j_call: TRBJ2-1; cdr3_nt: TGCGCCAGCAGCCAAGACAGGGGGGCCTCTGAGCAGTTCTTC; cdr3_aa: CASSQDRGASEQFF
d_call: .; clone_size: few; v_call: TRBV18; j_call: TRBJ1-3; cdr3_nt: TGTGCCAGCTCACCAAAGATGCTCTCTGGAAACACCATATATTTT; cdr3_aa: CASSPKMLSGNTIYF
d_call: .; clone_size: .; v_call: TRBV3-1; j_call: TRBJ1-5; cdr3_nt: TGTGCCAGCAGCCAAGAGAATCGTCAGCCCCAGCATTTT; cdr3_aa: CASSQENRQPQHF
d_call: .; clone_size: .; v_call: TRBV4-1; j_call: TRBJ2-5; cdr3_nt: TGCGCCAGCAGCCAAAGGGCTCCGGGGGAGACCCAGTACTTC; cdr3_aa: CASSQRAPGETQYF
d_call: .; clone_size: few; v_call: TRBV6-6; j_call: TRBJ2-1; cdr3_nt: TGTGCCAGCAGCAGAGGGGGTACTCAGTTCTTC; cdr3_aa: CASSRGGTQFF